The next 28 T cell receptor beta chains were all read from a single sample in a study of shared clonotypes between healthy human individuals. Using immunoSEQ multiplex PCR, the repertoire was profiled, and TCRdb retains in-frame clones only, with some absent. The repertoire consists of around 700,000 clones, with approximately 79% occurring once and the leading ten covering over 1.5%. Sequencing used memory CD4+ T cells sorted from blood. Described subset: CD45RA-negative fraction. These TCRs come from a woman between 25 and 40 years old in good health.

This rearrangement joins TRBV7-9 to TRBJ2-7, with 9 nucleotides matching TRBD2. With 5 bases clipped from V and 4 bases from J, the junction kept 6 bases outside the gene matches. Looked up from germline, CDR1 is SEHNR and CDR2 is FQNEAQ (reference sequence). CDR3 length equals 14 residues. In nucleotides, the CDR3 is TGTGCCAGCAGCCAGCGGGAGGCCCCATACGAGCAGTACTTC. It translates to CASSQREAPYEQYF.

This clone has just one count. The chain uses TRBV7-6 and TRBJ2-2; 7 bases match TRBD2. Germline lookup yields CDR1 SGHVS and CDR2 FNYEAQ. The CDR3 consists of 16 residues. After removal of 5 bases from V and 1 base from J, the junction contained 7 bases not matched to a gene. CDR3 protein: CASSPGSGGNTGELFF. In DNA, the CDR3 is TGTGCCAGCAGCCCGGGGTCGGGAGGGAACACCGGGGAGCTGTTTTTT.

V usage is TRBV7-2 and J usage is TRBJ2-1; no clear D. Germline assignment: CDR1 SGHTA and CDR2 FQGNSA. V lost 1 base, J lost 5 bases, and 12 bases lay in between. The CDR3 is 15 amino acids. The CDR3 sequence: CASSLVVIADNEQFF. The CDR3 DNA reads as TGTGCCAGCAGCTTAGTTGTTATTGCTGACAATGAGCAGTTCTTC.

The CDR3 reads CASSSPLAGESYEQYF. The CDR3 DNA sequence: TGTGCCAGCAGCTCGCCCTTGGCGGGGGAGTCCTACGAGCAGTACTTC. This chain links TRBV27 with TRBJ2-7; 7 positions match TRBD2. From germline, CDR1 is MNHEY and CDR2 SMNVEV (reference sequence). The CDR3 contains 16 residues. Trimming at V came to 6 bases and at J to 1 base, leaving 12 bases not matched to a gene.

This chain uses TRBV4-1 with TRBJ2-1; 9 positions match TRBD2. Losses at the gene ends were 4 bases for V and 13 bases for J; bases not matched to a gene: 5. This CDR3 is built from 12 residues. CDR1 and CDR2 (germline): MGHRA, YSYEKL. The CDR3 is CASSLSGGSQFF. In nucleotides, the CDR3 is TGCGCCAGCAGCCTGAGCGGGGGGAGTCAGTTCTTC.

The chain combines TRBV28 with TRBJ1-1, with 12 positions matching TRBD1. Germline-derived CDR1 and CDR2 are MDHEN and SYDVKM. V was clipped by 5 bases and J by 3 bases; unmatched bases: 13. The CDR3 is 18 amino acids. The CDR3 here is CASSVRDRGHSRYTEAFF. The DNA for the CDR3 is TGTGCCAGCAGTGTTAGGGACAGGGGGCACAGTCGGTACACTGAAGCTTTCTTT.

This clone was counted a few times. V is TRBV11-2 and J is TRBJ2-7; 13 bases fit TRBD2. This CDR3 has 17 residues. The V and J ends lost 0 bases and 2 bases, in that order; junction bases with no gene match: 4. Looked up from germline, CDR1 is SGHAT and CDR2 is FQNNGV. CDR3 sequence reads: CASSLDLGTSGTYEQYF. CDR3 bases: TGTGCCAGCAGCTTAGATTTAGGGACTAGCGGGACCTACGAGCAGTACTTC.

The rearrangement joins TRBV7-2 to TRBJ2-1; 8 bases are a match to TRBD2. Germline-derived CDR1 and CDR2 are SGHTA and FQGNSA. V gave up 2 bases and J gave up 9 bases; unmatched junction bases: 12. This CDR3 comprises 16 residues. CDR3 DNA: TGTGCCAGCAGCTTATTTTCGGGACTAGGGGCGGGTGAGCAGTTCTTC. Protein: CASSLFSGLGAGEQFF.

The gene calls are TRBV19 and TRBJ2-5; 13 positions match TRBD2. The J segment lost 5 bases and the V segment lost 4 bases, leaving 13 bases of the junction unmatched. Germline lookup yields CDR1 LNHDA and CDR2 SQIVND (reference sequence). The CDR3 covers 18 residues. Here the CDR3 reads CASSKGLAGIMQGETQYF. The CDR3 DNA is TGTGCCAGTAGTAAGGGACTAGCGGGAATAATGCAGGGGGAGACCCAGTACTTC. The full variable domain, rest sourced from reference TRBV19 and TRBJ2-5, is DGGITQSPKYLFRKEGQNVTLSCEQNLNHDAMYWYRQDPGQGLRLIYYSQIVNDFQKGDIAEGYSVSREKKESFPLTVTSAQKNPTAFYLCASSKGLAGIMQGETQYFGPGTRLLVL.

The chain carries TRBV6-1 and TRBJ2-6; D is unresolved. Germline lookup yields CDR1 MNHNS and CDR2 SASEGT. The CDR3 has 15 amino acids. V shed 7 bases and J shed 0 bases, with 10 bases lying between them. CDR3 residues: CASISHASGANVLTF. In nucleotides, the CDR3 is TGTGCCAGCATCTCCCATGCCTCTGGGGCCAACGTCCTGACTTTC.

The rearrangement links TRBV6-1 to TRBJ1-1; D unresolved. V lost 7 bases and J lost 4, with 13 bases in between. The germline V gene has CDR1 MNHNS and CDR2 SASEGT. This CDR3 contains 13 residues. CDR3 loop: CASTSWGSTEAFF. For the CDR3, the DNA is TGTGCCAGCACCAGTTGGGGAAGCACTGAAGCTTTCTTT.

A few counts support this clone. The V call is TRBV2, the J call TRBJ1-5, with D uncertain. Looked up from germline, CDR1 is SNHLY and CDR2 is FYNNEI. The CDR3 is made up of 16 amino acids. Trimming left V 6 bases short and J 0 bases short, with 15 bases between. The CDR3 sequence: CASRLQSGYSNQPQHF. The CDR3 DNA sequence: TGTGCCAGCAGATTACAATCGGGGTATAGCAATCAGCCCCAGCATTTT. The full variable domain, rest sourced from reference TRBV2 and TRBJ1-5, is EPEVTQTPSHQVTQMGQEVILRCVPISNHLYFYWYRQILGQKVEFLVSFYNNEISEKSEIFDDQFSVERPDGSNFTLKIRSTKLEDSAMYFCASRLQSGYSNQPQHFGDGTRLSIL.

The rearrangement uses TRBV20-1 and TRBJ2-7; the D is unclear. Germline V gives CDR1 DFQATT, CDR2 SNEGSKA (reference sequence). V was cut by 7 bases and J by 10 bases, with 17 bases left in between. The CDR3 sequence is 11 residues long. The CDR3 sequence: CSGIGSGPQYF. The DNA for the CDR3 is TGCAGTGGGATCGGTAGTGGGCCCCAGTACTTC.

CDR3 sequence: CASSDDSEQFF. CDR3 DNA: TGTGCCAGCAGCGACGACAGTGAGCAGTTCTTC. This sequence joins TRBV7-9 and TRBJ2-1, with a tentative D call TRBD1 (5 bases). With 5 bases removed from V and 9 bases from J, the gap between germline ends came to 8 bases. Germline values: CDR1 SEHNR, CDR2 FQNEAQ (reference sequence). The CDR3 is made up of 11 amino acids.

On this clone: One end of the junction varies from germline; a read error may be responsible. This chain's CDR3 is CASSPAGTSEKYF. CDR3 nucleotides: TGTGCCAGCAGTCCAGCCGGGACTAGCGAGAAGTACTTC. The chain uses TRBV6-5 and TRBJ2-7; 10 nucleotides match TRBD2. CDR3 length: 13 residues. Germline CDR1 MNHEY, CDR2 SVGAGI.

The chain couples TRBV28 to TRBJ2-1, with TRBD1 matching over 11 bases. V lost 6 bases and J lost 15; bases outside the gene matches: 13. The germline V gene encodes CDR1 MDHEN and CDR2 SYDVKM. The CDR3 extends over 14 amino acids. CDR3 protein: CASRKGQGESNRFF. The CDR3, as DNA: TGTGCCAGCAGGAAGGGACAGGGGGAATCTAATCGGTTCTTC.

The gene calls are TRBV28 and TRBJ1-4, with D possibly TRBD1 on 6 matching bases. The V gene's germline CDR1 is MDHEN and CDR2 SYDVKM. V was pared by 8 bases and J by 5 bases, with 12 bases between. This CDR3 is 13 amino acids long. The CDR3 region is CASWDNWNEKLFF. In nucleotides, the CDR3 is TGTGCCAGCTGGGACAATTGGAATGAAAAACTGTTTTTT.

The V and J genes are TRBV28 and TRBJ2-7, with 10 bases fitting TRBD1. Germline V gene data show CDR1 as MDHEN and CDR2 as SYDVKM. CDR3 length: 14 amino acids. V gave up 2 bases and J gave up 9 bases; unmatched junction bases: 7. Here the CDR3 reads CASSLRTGGLRQYF. In nucleotides, the CDR3 is TGTGCCAGCAGTTTACGGACAGGGGGGTTGAGGCAGTACTTC.

This clone was counted a few times. The rearrangement links TRBV28 to TRBJ2-3, with 11 bases matching TRBD2. The CDR3 spans 14 residues. The germline V gene has CDR1 MDHEN and CDR2 SYDVKM. The V segment lost 3 bases and the J segment 5 bases; nucleotides outside the gene matches: 1. The CDR3 loop reads CASSFTSGRDTQYF. The CDR3 DNA follows: TGTGCCAGCAGTTTTACTAGCGGGAGAGATACGCAGTATTTT.

The chain employs TRBV27 and TRBJ2-6, with a weak D call TRBD1 (5 bases). V was pared by 7 bases and J by 0 bases, with 10 bases between. Germline CDR1 reads MNHEY; CDR2 reads SMNVEV (reference sequence). The CDR3 extends over 15 amino acids. The CDR3 here is CASTIDSSGANVLTF. The CDR3 region has the DNA TGTGCCAGCACTATAGACAGCTCTGGGGCCAACGTCCTGACTTTC.

In its sample, this clone was seen a few times. The genes are TRBV27 and TRBJ2-1; TRBD2 agrees at 7 bases. The CDR3 extends over 17 amino acids. V shed 6 bases, J shed 3 bases, and the junction held 14 bases outside the gene matches. The V gene's germline CDR1 is MNHEY and CDR2 SMNVEV (reference sequence). DNA of the CDR3: TGTGCCAGCAGCCCCCGGTGGAGCGGGGAGTTCTACAATGAGCAGTTCTTC. This sequence encodes CASSPRWSGEFYNEQFF.

This clone showed up many times. This chain links TRBV28 with TRBJ1-5; 7 positions match TRBD1. The CDR3 has 16 residues. Germline assignment: CDR1 MDHEN and CDR2 SYDVKM. Germline trimming cut 5 bases from V and 4 bases from J; bases unmatched to any gene: 11. The CDR3 sequence is CASSTYTTGLNQPQHF. The CDR3 coding sequence is TGTGCCAGCAGTACATACACGACAGGGCTTAATCAGCCCCAGCATTTT. Full variable domain (remainder filled in from reference TRBV28 and TRBJ1-5): DVKVTQSSRYLVKRTGEKVFLECVQDMDHENMFWYRQDPGLGLRLIYFSYDVKMKEKGDIPEGYSVSREKKERFSLILESASTNQTSMYLCASSTYTTGLNQPQHFGDGTRLSIL.

This clone was observed a few times. This chain uses TRBV11-1 with TRBJ1-1; 7 nucleotides match TRBD1. Unmatched junction bases numbered 3, after V lost 8 bases and J lost 0 bases. CDR1 and CDR2 (germline): SGHAT, FQDESV (reference sequence). CDR3 length equals 13 residues. The CDR3 sequence is CASGGQMNTEAFF. In DNA form, the CDR3 reads TGTGCCAGCGGGGGACAGATGAACACTGAAGCTTTCTTT.

The V gene is TRBV30, the J gene TRBJ2-5; the match to TRBD2 covers 7 bases. J lost 2 bases, V lost 0 bases, and 3 bases had no gene match. The CDR3 extends over 14 amino acids. Germline V gives CDR1 GTSNPN, CDR2 SVGIG (reference sequence). The CDR3 DNA reads TGTGCCTGGAGTGTAGTGCGGGAGCAAGAGACCCAGTACTTC. Its translation is CAWSVVREQETQYF.

This chain uses TRBV7-6 with TRBJ2-7; 7 bases are a match to TRBD1. Germline V gene data show CDR1 as SGHVS and CDR2 as FNYEAQ. The CDR3 runs to 15 residues. V gave up 5 bases and J gave up 1 base; unmatched junction bases: 8. The CDR3 region is CASSRSGTASYEQYF. The CDR3, as DNA: TGTGCCAGCAGCCGCTCTGGGACAGCTTCCTACGAGCAGTACTTC.

V and J are TRBV2 and TRBJ1-5; D is uncertain. From germline, CDR1 is SNHLY and CDR2 FYNNEI. CDR3 size: 15 residues. The V end was cut by 8 bases, the J end by 7 bases, with 21 bases between. The CDR3: CASRGGSGRGQPQHF. In nucleotides, the CDR3 is TGTGCCAGCCGAGGAGGGTCCGGGCGAGGCCAGCCCCAGCATTTT. Full variable domain (missing parts from reference TRBV2 and TRBJ1-5): EPEVTQTPSHQVTQMGQEVILRCVPISNHLYFYWYRQILGQKVEFLVSFYNNEISEKSEIFDDQFSVERPDGSNFTLKIRSTKLEDSAMYFCASRGGSGRGQPQHFGDGTRLSIL.

There are a few counts of this clone. The chain employs TRBV2 and TRBJ2-7; the D gene could be TRBD1 or TRBD2 (6 bases each). The CDR3 loop spans 15 amino acids. Germline V gene data show CDR1 as SNHLY and CDR2 as FYNNEI. Trimming removed 1 base from V and 0 bases from J, with 10 bases in between. In nucleotides, the CDR3 is TGTGCCAGCAGTGAAGGCGGGACACTCTCCTACGAGCAGTACTTC. Its translation: CASSEGGTLSYEQYF. Supplemented by reference TRBV2 and TRBJ2-7, the full variable domain reads EPEVTQTPSHQVTQMGQEVILRCVPISNHLYFYWYRQILGQKVEFLVSFYNNEISEKSEIFDDQFSVERPDGSNFTLKIRSTKLEDSAMYFCASSEGGTLSYEQYFGPGTRLTVT.

This clone was observed a handful of times. The V and J genes are TRBV27 and TRBJ1-2; 11 bases are shared with TRBD1. The ends lost 5 bases at V and 5 bases at J; junction bases unmatched: 7. Per the germline V gene, CDR1 is MNHEY and CDR2 is SMNVEV (reference sequence). This CDR3 contains 15 residues. The CDR3 coding sequence is TGTGCCAGCAGTCTATTGGGGACAGGGGGGTATGGCTACACCTTC. This encodes CASSLLGTGGYGYTF.